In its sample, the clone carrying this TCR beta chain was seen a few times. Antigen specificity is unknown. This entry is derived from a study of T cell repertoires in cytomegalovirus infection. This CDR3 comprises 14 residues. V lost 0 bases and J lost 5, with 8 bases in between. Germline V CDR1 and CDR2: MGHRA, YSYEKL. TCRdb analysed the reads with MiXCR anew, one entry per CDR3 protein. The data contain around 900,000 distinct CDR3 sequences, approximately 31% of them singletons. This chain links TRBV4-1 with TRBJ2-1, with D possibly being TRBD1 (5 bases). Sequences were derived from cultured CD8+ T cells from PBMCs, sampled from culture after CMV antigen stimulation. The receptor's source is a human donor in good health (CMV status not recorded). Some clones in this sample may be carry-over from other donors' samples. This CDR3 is CASSQDRTNNEQFF. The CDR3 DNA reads TGCGCCAGCAGCCAAGACAGGACAAACAATGAGCAGTTCTTC.